Shown below are 3 T cell receptor beta chains from a single sample sequenced in a study of cytomegalovirus exposure and HLA in healthy donors (dated by TCRdb to about 2017). The method was the immunoSEQ multiplex PCR assay. In its TCRdb copy, this immuneACCESS table keeps in-frame sequences only and misses some clones. Where compared with another copy, unresolved V genes explain less than half of these, and the others have no known cause. In this sample the table shows some 210,000 clones, more than 75% of which occur a single time. 1.5% to 2% of the sample comes from the top ten. The sequencing sample was made of PBMCs. These receptors came from a woman younger than 30 in good health and CMV-seropositive.

This clone was observed a single time. The chain carries TRBV10-3 and TRBJ2-6; 9 nucleotides match TRBD1. The junction had 8 bases not matched to a gene; V was cut back by 9 bases and J by 2 bases. Germline values: CDR1 ENHRY, CDR2 SYGVKD. CDR3 length: 16 residues. The CDR3 DNA reads as TGTGCCATTACTACAGGGGGCGAAGCTGGGGCCAACGTCCTGACTTTC. The encoded protein is CAITTGGEAGANVLTF.

The genes are TRBV30 and TRBJ1-1; maybe TRBD1 (6 bases). The CDR3 runs 14 residues. The V gene's germline CDR1 is GTSNPN and CDR2 SVGIG (reference sequence). The V end was cut by 4 bases, the J end by 6 bases, with 18 bases between. CDR3 nucleotides: TGTGCCTGGACCTCTGACAGGCAAAGGGCTGAAGCTTTCTTT. Its translation is CAWTSDRQRAEAFF.

J is TRBJ1-5 and V is TRBV13; D is undetermined. V shed 2 bases and J shed 6 bases, with 11 bases lying between them. CDR3 length: 14 residues. The germline CDR1 and CDR2 sequences are PRHDT and FYEKMQ (reference sequence). The CDR3 here is CASSLRGWGQPQHF. The CDR3 DNA reads TGTGCCAGCAGCTTAAGAGGGTGGGGTCAGCCCCAGCATTTT.